This TCR beta chain comes out of a study of T cell responses to AZD1222 COVID-19 vaccine. Study at large: Analyses pooled second doses at about 4 or about 12 weeks. General observations from the study: Repertoires were obtained solely post-peak T cell response. The study found Spike-specific TCR breadth and depth rose after two AZD1222 doses. Per reports, nearly half of all spike-specific TCRs target regions that are unmutated in variants.

With respect to this clone: Its antigen is not identified.

Only in-frame clones appear in the TCRdb table, and some are missing; sequencing was by immunoSEQ multiplex PCR. The sample consists of 75,000 to 85,000 clones, roughly nine tenths of them appearing once. The source material was peripheral blood, sampled on day 0 of AZD1222 vaccination. This receptor was obtained from an adult in good health.

CDR3 sequence (DNA): TGTGCCAGCAGCCCCGGCGGGGGAGGAGATCAGCCCCAGCATTTT. Its protein product is CASSPGGGGDQPQHF. V usage is TRBV9 and J usage is TRBJ1-5; D possibly corresponds to TRBD1 (5 bases). CDR1 is SGDLS, CDR2 YYNGEE, per germline. CDR3 length equals 15 residues. Trimming left V 4 bases short and J 5 bases short, with 16 bases between.